This T cell receptor beta chain was identified during a study of blood T cell repertoires in COVID-19. In the study overall: Italy, Spain and the United States were the sources of the convalescent and acute COVID-19 samples. T cells, B-cell-depleted T cells, or PBMCs supplied cDNA or gDNA.

Original data processing: For nucleated cells, counts were estimated from reference gene primer amplification. Using immunoSEQ multiplex PCR, the repertoire was profiled, and TCRdb retains in-frame clones only, with some absent. The V and J calls and clone size are taken from that table; D and trimming were inferred from the DNA. Here the sample spans some 270,000 clones, around nine tenths being singletons. Trimming cost V 3 bases and J 3 bases, with 16 bases left between them. The germline V gene encodes CDR1 SGDLS and CDR2 YYNGEE. The CDR3 loop spans 15 amino acids. The clonotype was recovered from a man aged 35-49 years with active or convalescent COVID-19. The chain carries TRBV9 and TRBJ2-7; tentative D call: TRBD1 (6 bases). What was sequenced was peripheral blood. CDR3 sequence: CASSAPGKGDYEQYF. The CDR3 nucleotides are TGTGCCAGCAGCGCTCCCGGGAAGGGGGACTACGAGCAGTACTTC.